Listed below are T cell receptor beta chains from one sample, sequenced in a study of beta chain features in type 1 diabetes. Method: immunoSEQ multiplex PCR; TCRdb's copy keeps in-frame clones and lacks some. Of roughly 730,000 clones listed, over 10% were seen once; the top ten hold 0.022%. Material for sequencing was naive CD4+ T cells from blood. The receptor set was obtained from a man aged 18 to 29 with type 1 diabetes. Each CDR3 is given without its conserved first and last residue. The D gene is left open where the match is weak.

v_call d_call cdr3_aa
TRBV6-5 - ASSYSGRNTEAF
TRBV5-1 - ASSSRPTDTQY
TRBV6-6 - ASSRGRTDTQY
TRBV15 - ATSSPGHNTEAF
TRBV4-1 - ASSSHGELF
TRBV6-5 - ASRISLGTYNEQF
TRBV5-1 TRBD1 ASSLAVRTGINEQY
TRBV14 - ASSQDEHNEQF
TRBV30 - AWSPPWTASPNKLF
TRBV28 TRBD1 ASSVPGTGEQF
TRBV5-1 - ASSYTTGSNEQF
TRBV7-8 - ASSLSIQETQY
TRBV29-1 - SVPREGAGYT
TRBV27 - ASSLLGQPQH
TRBV6-4 - ASSDGTAGANVLT
TRBV6-6 TRBD1 ASSYYRGPEQF
TRBV6-5 - ASRLDRSLNTEAF
TRBV10-2 - ASSGPTNFFRGNEQF
TRBV25-1 TRBD1 ASKEDRGVYGYT
TRBV7-6 TRBD1 ASSLGQGNYNEQF
TRBV15 TRBD2 ATSPGLAGSTDTQY
TRBV7-9 - ASSFLAGGYEQY
TRBV28 - ASSLGTALEAPQH
TRBV5-1 - ASSLVGASEETQY
TRBV9 - ASSVDSHNEQF
TRBV28 - ASSLISLQGSPLH
TRBV19 TRBD1 ASSMRQGAEQY
TRBV5-1 - ASRRSLGDTQY
TRBV19 - ASSIGRSTIGQF
TRBV7-9 TRBD2 ASSLASGARETQY
TRBV10-2 TRBD1 ASSETGFRYGYT
TRBV7-9 TRBD1 ASSLEGAVLNEAF
TRBV18 - ASSPVMSGLEF
TRBV7-9 TRBD2 ASSLSLLGRGDSYEQY
TRBV9 TRBD2 ASSEYPGGEEQY
TRBV14 - ASSPPRGRRPNIQY
TRBV11-2 TRBD2 AGAGTSTDTQY
TRBV29-1 TRBD2 SVGSGAQDTQY
TRBV7-9 - ASSPRGYEQF
TRBV28 - ASSLSEKAF
TRBV6-1 - ASRWGEETQY
TRBV7-2 - ASSSWIPSTDTQY
TRBV14 - ASSHQGAGQTQY
TRBV30 TRBD1 AWIPGQGAGTEAF
TRBV5-1 TRBD1 ASSSTGADYNEQF
TRBV5-6 - ASSLGLNTEAF
TRBV2 TRBD1 ASIDPTGGGTEAF
TRBV7-2 TRBD1 ASSLGGTGSKLEQF
TRBV2 - ASSEGAQETQY